These T cell receptor beta chains were read from a single sample in a study of blood T cell repertoires in COVID-19. Sequencing was performed with immunoSEQ multiplex PCR; in TCRdb, only in-frame clones are kept and a portion is missing. Found here are 320,000 or so clones, around 85% of them singletons; the top ten hold approximately 1.9%. Material: PBMCs or T cells enriched from blood (not recorded which). The source is a woman in her 30s who had been exposed to COVID-19. Each CDR3 is given with its conserved first and last residue. Fields, in order: J gene, D gene, clone size, V gene, CDR3 DNA, CDR3 protein. The D gene is left open where the match is weak. Clone size is given for some rows only: seen once, a few or many times, or a class if the clone is expanded.

TRBJ1-1 | NA | few | TRBV2 | TGTGCCAGCAGTGGGCTGAACACTGAAGCTTTCTTT | CASSGLNTEAFF
TRBJ1-1 | TRBD1 | NA | TRBV4-1 | TGCGCCAGCAGCCAAGGTCAGACAGGGGCGGTATTGAACACTGAAGCTTTCTTT | CASSQGQTGAVLNTEAFF
TRBJ1-2 | NA | NA | TRBV5-4 | TGTGCCAGCAGCCCCGGGGGGGGTAACTATGGCTACACCTTC | CASSPGGGNYGYTF
TRBJ2-3 | NA | NA | TRBV14 | TGTGCCAGCAGCAGTTTAACAGGGCACGAGAGCACAGATACGCAGTATTTT | CASSSLTGHESTDTQYF
TRBJ2-1 | NA | NA | TRBV19 | TGTGCCAGTAGTATGGGTCAGGCTGGGGAGCAGTTCTTC | CASSMGQAGEQFF
TRBJ2-1 | TRBD1 | NA | TRBV2 | TGTGCCAGCAGAACCGGGACAGGGCGCTACAATGAGCAGTTCTTC | CASRTGTGRYNEQFF
TRBJ1-1 | NA | NA | TRBV27 | TGTGCCAGCAGTTTCTTGGGGGCAGGGACTGAAGCTTTCTTT | CASSFLGAGTEAFF
TRBJ1-2 | NA | NA | TRBV28 | TGTGCCAGCAGTTCCGAAAGGCAGGGAGGATTTGGCTACACCTTC | CASSSERQGGFGYTF
TRBJ2-6 | NA | NA | TRBV3-1/TRBV3-2 | TGTGCCAGCAGCCAACTATCGGGGTATTCTGGGGCCAACGTCCTGACTTTC | CASSQLSGYSGANVLTF
TRBJ1-5 | NA | NA | TRBV15 | TGTGCCACCAGCAGGGATCGACAGGGCAATCAGCCCCAGCATTTT | CATSRDRQGNQPQHF
TRBJ2-3 | TRBD1 | NA | TRBV30 | TGTGCCTGGAGTGGCGACGGGACAGGGAACACAGATACGCAGTATTTT | CAWSGDGTGNTDTQYF
TRBJ1-4 | NA | NA | TRBV2 | TGTGCCAGCGTCCGCCCCGACGGTGCAGGAGAAGCGGTAACTAATGAAAAACTGTTTTTT | CASVRPDGAGEAVTNEKLFF
TRBJ1-6 | NA | NA | TRBV19 | TGTGCCAGGAGGGGTCCGGGACACTATAATTCACCCCTCCACTTT | CARRGPGHYNSPLHF
TRBJ2-7 | TRBD1 | once | TRBV30 | TGTGCCTGGACCGGACAGGGTTGGAACGAGCAGTACTTC | CAWTGQGWNEQYF
TRBJ1-1 | NA | NA | TRBV28 | TGTGCCAGCAGATACGACAGGAACACTGAAGCTTTCTTT | CASRYDRNTEAFF
TRBJ1-2 | TRBD1 | NA | TRBV9 | TGTGCCAGTGAGGGGGCCCACTATGGCTACACCTTC | CASEGAHYGYTF
TRBJ1-6 | NA | NA | TRBV5-1 | TGCGCCAGCAGCGCGGACGGGGATTCACCCCTCCACTTT | CASSADGDSPLHF
TRBJ2-1 | TRBD2 | once | TRBV7-8 | TGTGCCAGCAGCTTAAGTCTAGCGGGGTACAATGAGCAGTTCTTC | CASSLSLAGYNEQFF
TRBJ2-7 | TRBD1 | NA | TRBV5-5 | TGTGCCAGCAGCTACCGAGGCGGGACAGGGACGGGCTACGAGCAGTACTTC | CASSYRGGTGTGYEQYF
TRBJ1-2 | TRBD1 | few | TRBV5-1 | TGCGCCAGCAGCGGACAGGGCCCCTATGGCTACACCTTC | CASSGQGPYGYTF
TRBJ1-2 | TRBD1 | NA | TRBV3-1/TRBV3-2 | TGTGCCAGCAGCCAAGAGGCAGGGGGCTATGGCTACACCTTC | CASSQEAGGYGYTF
TRBJ2-3 | TRBD2 | NA | TRBV7-2 | TGTGCCAGCAGCTCCAGGACTAGCGGCGCAGATACGCAGTATTTT | CASSSRTSGADTQYF
TRBJ2-1 | TRBD2 | NA | TRBV5-3 | TGTGCCAGAAGCTTTCCTAGCGGGAGGGAAGATGAGCAGTTCTTC | CARSFPSGREDEQFF
TRBJ2-7 | NA | NA | TRBV28 | TGTGCCAGCACGATCGGCTACGAGCAGTACTTC | CASTIGYEQYF
TRBJ1-1 | NA | NA | TRBV14 | TGTGCCAGCAGCAGGCGACGGAGCCAAATGAACACTGAAGCTTTCTTT | CASSRRRSQMNTEAFF
TRBJ1-5 | TRBD1 | NA | TRBV11-3 | TGTGCCAGCAGCTTACGGAGGGGGCTTCAGCCCCAGCATTTT | CASSLRRGLQPQHF
TRBJ1-3 | NA | NA | TRBV10-2 | TGCGCCAGCCGGAGTGGAAACACCATATATTTT | CASRSGNTIYF
TRBJ1-5 | NA | NA | TRBV24-1 | TGTGCCACCAGTGAACTTGAGAGCAATCAGCCCCAGCATTTT | CATSELESNQPQHF
TRBJ1-3 | NA | few | TRBV2 | TGTGCCAGCAGTGCCAGGTTTGGAAACACCATATATTTT | CASSARFGNTIYF
TRBJ2-7 | NA | NA | TRBV27 | TGTGCCAGCAGTTTATACTTCAGGGGGGAAGACGAGCAGTACTTC | CASSLYFRGEDEQYF
TRBJ2-6 | NA | NA | TRBV6-5 | TGTGCCAGCAGCCTAGTTGCATCTGGGGCCAACGTCCTGACTTTC | CASSLVASGANVLTF
TRBJ2-5 | NA | NA | TRBV30 | TGTGCCTGTTCGGATGGCAGGGACCAAGAGACCCAGTACTTC | CACSDGRDQETQYF
TRBJ1-6 | TRBD1 | NA | TRBV10-3 | TGTGCCATCAGCGGGACAGGTGGGGGTTCACCCCTCCACTTT | CAISGTGGGSPLHF
TRBJ1-1 | TRBD1 | NA | TRBV2 | TGTGCCAGCAGGGGACAGGGGAGGCCTTTCTTT | CASRGQGRPFF
TRBJ1-5 | NA | NA | TRBV24-1 | TGTGCCACCATGGAGTCTAGCAATCAGCCCCAGCATTTT | CATMESSNQPQHF
TRBJ2-7 | TRBD1 | NA | TRBV7-3 | TGTGCCAGCAGCTTAACAACCGGGACAGGAGATTACGAGCAGTACTTC | CASSLTTGTGDYEQYF
TRBJ2-1 | NA | NA | TRBV11-2 | TGTGCCAGCAGCTTAGGACAGTTTCGGCAGTTCTTC | CASSLGQFRQFF
TRBJ2-7 | NA | NA | TRBV6-2/TRBV6-3 | TGTGCCAGCAGTTACGCGCACAGGATGGGCGAGCAGTACTTC | CASSYAHRMGEQYF
TRBJ2-7 | NA | NA | TRBV9 | TGTGCCAGCAGCGTAGGGGAGACGTCTCTCTACGAGCAGTACTTC | CASSVGETSLYEQYF
TRBJ1-2 | TRBD1 | NA | TRBV28 | TGTGCCAGCAGTCCTTGGGGACAGGGGGCGATAAACTATGGCTACACCTTC | CASSPWGQGAINYGYTF
TRBJ2-1 | TRBD2 | NA | TRBV15 | TGTGCCACCAGCACCCCAAGCGGGGGGAAAGATGAGCAGTTCTTC | CATSTPSGGKDEQFF
TRBJ1-1 | NA | NA | TRBV28 | TGTGCCGCGGAGACAGGGAACACTGAAGCTTTCTTT | CAAETGNTEAFF
TRBJ2-3 | NA | NA | TRBV9 | TGTGCCAGCAGCGGCGGGGACCTCACAGATACGCAGTATTTT | CASSGGDLTDTQYF
TRBJ2-3 | NA | once | TRBV5-1 | TGCGCCTGTCGCAGGTCGGTCGGTACAGATACGCAGTATTTT | CACRRSVGTDTQYF
TRBJ1-1 | TRBD1 | NA | TRBV3-1/TRBV3-2 | TGTGCCAGTAAGAGAGGGACAGGAGGGACTGAAGCTTTCTTT | CASKRGTGGTEAFF
TRBJ1-5 | NA | NA | TRBV28 | TGTGCCAGCAGTTTACTTGCACAGGGAAGCAATCAGCCCCAGCATTTT | CASSLLAQGSNQPQHF
TRBJ1-1 | NA | NA | TRBV5-1 | TGCGCCAGCAGCTATTACGCAGGGTCGGGTGAAGCTTTCTTT | CASSYYAGSGEAFF
TRBJ2-5 | NA | NA | TRBV12-2 | TGTGCAAGTCGCCCGCGGGGGGGTATGGCGGAGACCCAGTACTTC | CASRPRGGMAETQYF
TRBJ1-2 | NA | NA | TRBV7-2 | TGTGCCAGCAGCTCCTTCAGGGAATATGGCTACACCTTC | CASSSFREYGYTF
TRBJ2-2 | NA | NA | TRBV6-4 | TGTGCCAGCAGCAACCGCGGAACCGGGGAGCTGTTTTTT | CASSNRGTGELFF
TRBJ2-7 | NA | NA | TRBV4-2 | TGTGCCAGCAGCCAAAATTGGGGGGAGAGAGTATACGAGCAGTACTTC | CASSQNWGERVYEQYF
TRBJ1-2 | NA | NA | TRBV7-9 | TGTGCCAGCAGCTTAGGTGGAGCTAACTATGGCTACACCTTC | CASSLGGANYGYTF
TRBJ2-7 | NA | NA | TRBV12-3/TRBV12-4 | TGTGCCAGCAGTCAGGTGAGCTACGAGCAGTACTTC | CASSQVSYEQYF
TRBJ2-3 | TRBD2 | NA | TRBV15 | TGTGCCACCAGCAGAGAAGGCGGGGGAGTATCCGGGACGCAGTATTTT | CATSREGGGVSGTQYF
TRBJ2-7 | NA | NA | TRBV4-1 | TGCGCCAGCAGGACCCGGGATTACCTATCCGAGCAGTACTTC | CASRTRDYLSEQYF
TRBJ1-1 | TRBD1 | many | TRBV4-1 | TGCGCCAGCAGCCAAGTAAGCGGGACAGGGGTTGAAGCTTTCTTT | CASSQVSGTGVEAFF
TRBJ2-3 | TRBD2 | NA | TRBV7-8 | TGTGCCAGCAGCTTAGCGTGGACTAGCGGGGGGGCAGATACGCAGTATTTT | CASSLAWTSGGADTQYF